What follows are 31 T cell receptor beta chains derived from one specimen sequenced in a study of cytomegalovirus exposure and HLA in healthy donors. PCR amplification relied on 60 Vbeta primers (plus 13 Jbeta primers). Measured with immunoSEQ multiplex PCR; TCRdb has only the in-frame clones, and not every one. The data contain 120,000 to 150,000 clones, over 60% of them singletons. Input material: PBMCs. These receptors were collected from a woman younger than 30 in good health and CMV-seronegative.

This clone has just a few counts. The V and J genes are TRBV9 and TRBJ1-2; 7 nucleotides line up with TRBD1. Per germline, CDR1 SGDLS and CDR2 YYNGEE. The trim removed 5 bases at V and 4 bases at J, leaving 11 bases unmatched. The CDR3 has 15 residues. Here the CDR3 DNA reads TGTGCCAGCAGGCCTACAGGGGCGGGGAGCTATGGCTACACCTTC. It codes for CASRPTGAGSYGYTF.

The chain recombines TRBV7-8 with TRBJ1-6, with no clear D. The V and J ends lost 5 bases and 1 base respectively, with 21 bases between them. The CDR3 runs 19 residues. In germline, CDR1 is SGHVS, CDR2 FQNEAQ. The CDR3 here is CASSPPQAGRISYNSPLHF. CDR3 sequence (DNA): TGTGCCAGCAGCCCCCCTCAGGCGGGGAGAATTTCCTATAATTCACCCCTCCACTTT.

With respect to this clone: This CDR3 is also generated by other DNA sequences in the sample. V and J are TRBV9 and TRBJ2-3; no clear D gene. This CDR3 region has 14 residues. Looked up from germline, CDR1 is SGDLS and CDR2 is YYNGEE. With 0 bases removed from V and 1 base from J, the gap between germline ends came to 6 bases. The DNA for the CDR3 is TGTGCCAGCAGCGTAGTAGGAGGCACAGATACGCAGTATTTT. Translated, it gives CASSVVGGTDTQYF.

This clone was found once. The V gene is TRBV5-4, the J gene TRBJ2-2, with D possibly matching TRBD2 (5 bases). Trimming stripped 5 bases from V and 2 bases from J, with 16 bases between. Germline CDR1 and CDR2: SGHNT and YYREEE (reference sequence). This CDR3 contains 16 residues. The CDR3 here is CASRVLGSTNTGELFF. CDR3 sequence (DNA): TGTGCCAGCAGGGTACTAGGGAGTACAAACACCGGGGAGCTGTTTTTT.

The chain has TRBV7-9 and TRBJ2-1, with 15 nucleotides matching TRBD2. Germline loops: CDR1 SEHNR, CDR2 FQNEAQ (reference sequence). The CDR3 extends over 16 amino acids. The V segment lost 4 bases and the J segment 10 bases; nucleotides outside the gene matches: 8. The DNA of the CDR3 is TGTGCCAGCAGCTACTGGACTAGCGGGGGGGTAAGGGAGCAGTTCTTC. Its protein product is CASSYWTSGGVREQFF.

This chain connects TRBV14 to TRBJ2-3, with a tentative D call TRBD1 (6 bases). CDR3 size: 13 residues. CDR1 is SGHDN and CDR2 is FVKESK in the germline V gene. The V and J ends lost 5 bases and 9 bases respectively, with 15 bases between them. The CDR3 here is CASSLVRQATQYF. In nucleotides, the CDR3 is TGTGCCAGCAGCTTAGTTCGACAGGCGACGCAGTATTTT.

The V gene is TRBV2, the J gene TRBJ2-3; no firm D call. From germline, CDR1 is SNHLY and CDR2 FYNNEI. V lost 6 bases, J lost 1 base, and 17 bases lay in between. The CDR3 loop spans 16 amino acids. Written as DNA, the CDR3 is TGTGCCAGCAGCGCCGAAGCGATTTCGGGCACAGATACGCAGTATTTT. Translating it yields CASSAEAISGTDTQYF.

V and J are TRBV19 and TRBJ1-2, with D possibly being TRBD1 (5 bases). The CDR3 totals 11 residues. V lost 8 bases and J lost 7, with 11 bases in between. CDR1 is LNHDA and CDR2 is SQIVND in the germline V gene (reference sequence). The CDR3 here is CASASGFGYTF. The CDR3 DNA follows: TGTGCCAGTGCATCAGGGTTTGGCTACACCTTC.

CDR3 region: CASSQRLGGNTEAFF. CDR3 nucleotide sequence: TGTGCCAGCAGCCAGCGCCTCGGAGGGAACACTGAAGCTTTCTTT. The gene calls are TRBV11-2 and TRBJ1-1; no clear D. Looked up from germline, CDR1 is SGHAT and CDR2 is FQNNGV. The CDR3 is made up of 15 amino acids. Trimming took off 5 bases at V and 1 base at J, with 14 bases between the two ends.

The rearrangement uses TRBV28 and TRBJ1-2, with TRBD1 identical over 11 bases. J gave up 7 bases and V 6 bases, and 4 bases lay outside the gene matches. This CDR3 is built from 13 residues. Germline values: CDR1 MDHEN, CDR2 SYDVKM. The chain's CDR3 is CASRGGQGGGYTF. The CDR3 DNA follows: TGTGCCAGCAGAGGGGGACAGGGGGGTGGCTACACCTTC.

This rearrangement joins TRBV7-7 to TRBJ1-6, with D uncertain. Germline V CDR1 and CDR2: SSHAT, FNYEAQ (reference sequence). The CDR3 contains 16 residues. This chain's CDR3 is CVEQTGSRRDNSPLHF. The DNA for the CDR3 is TGTGTTGAGCAGACGGGCTCCCGGCGGGATAATTCACCCCTCCACTTT.

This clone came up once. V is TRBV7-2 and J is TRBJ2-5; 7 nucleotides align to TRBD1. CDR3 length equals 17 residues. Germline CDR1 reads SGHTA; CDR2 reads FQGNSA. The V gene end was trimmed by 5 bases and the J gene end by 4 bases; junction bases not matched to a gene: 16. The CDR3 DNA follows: TGTGCCAGCAGCCTAGAGTTAGGACAGGTTATCTTAGAGACCCAGTACTTC. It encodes CASSLELGQVILETQYF.

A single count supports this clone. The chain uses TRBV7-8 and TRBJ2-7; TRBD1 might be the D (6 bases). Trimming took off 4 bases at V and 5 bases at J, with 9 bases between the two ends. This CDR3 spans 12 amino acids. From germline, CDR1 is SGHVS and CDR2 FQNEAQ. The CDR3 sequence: CASSSEGDEQYF. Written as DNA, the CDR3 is TGTGCCAGCAGCTCCGAGGGGGACGAGCAGTACTTC.

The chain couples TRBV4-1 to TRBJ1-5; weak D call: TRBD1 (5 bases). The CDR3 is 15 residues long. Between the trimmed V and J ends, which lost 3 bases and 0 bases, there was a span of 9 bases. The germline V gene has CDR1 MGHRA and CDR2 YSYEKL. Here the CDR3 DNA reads TGCGCCAGCAGCCAGACAGTAAATAGCAATCAGCCCCAGCATTTT. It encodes CASSQTVNSNQPQHF.

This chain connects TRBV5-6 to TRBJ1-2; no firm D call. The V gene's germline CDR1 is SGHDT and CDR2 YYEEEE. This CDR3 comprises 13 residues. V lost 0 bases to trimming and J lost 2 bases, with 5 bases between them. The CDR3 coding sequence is TGTGCCAGCAGCTTGGAACAGAACTATGGCTACACCTTC. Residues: CASSLEQNYGYTF.

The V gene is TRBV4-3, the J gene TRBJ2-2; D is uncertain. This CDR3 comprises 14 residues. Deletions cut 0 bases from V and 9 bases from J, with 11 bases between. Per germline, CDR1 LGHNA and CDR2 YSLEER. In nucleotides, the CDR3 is TGCGCCAGCAGCCAAGACGGAGTGAGGCGGGAGCTGTTTTTT. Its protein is CASSQDGVRRELFF.

The DNA of the CDR3 is TGTGCCAGCAGCTTAAGTGAGGACTATGGCTACACCTTC. Protein: CASSLSEDYGYTF. The chain uses TRBV7-9 and TRBJ1-2; D is unresolved. The CDR3 contains 13 residues. The V end lost 2 bases, the J end lost 3 bases, and 7 bases lay between the germline ends. CDR1 SEHNR and CDR2 FQNEAQ come from the germline V gene (reference sequence).

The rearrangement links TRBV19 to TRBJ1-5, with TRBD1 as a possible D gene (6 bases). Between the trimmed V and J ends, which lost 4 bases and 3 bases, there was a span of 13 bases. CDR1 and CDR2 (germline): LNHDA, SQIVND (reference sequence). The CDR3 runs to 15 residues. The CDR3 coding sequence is TGTGCCAGTAGTAACAGGGACGGCTACAATCAGCCCCAGCATTTT. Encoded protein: CASSNRDGYNQPQHF.

CDR3 in DNA: TGTGCCAGCAGTTTAGAACAGGGTTACGGAAACACCATATATTTT. Protein sequence: CASSLEQGYGNTIYF. The V and J genes are TRBV28 and TRBJ1-3; maybe TRBD1 (6 bases). Per germline, CDR1 MDHEN and CDR2 SYDVKM. Deletions cut 2 bases from V and 4 bases from J, with 12 bases between. The CDR3 is made up of 15 amino acids. The whole variable domain, remainder taken from reference TRBV28 and TRBJ1-3, is DVKVTQSSRYLVKRTGEKVFLECVQDMDHENMFWYRQDPGLGLRLIYFSYDVKMKEKGDIPEGYSVSREKKERFSLILESASTNQTSMYLCASSLEQGYGNTIYFGEGSWLTVV.

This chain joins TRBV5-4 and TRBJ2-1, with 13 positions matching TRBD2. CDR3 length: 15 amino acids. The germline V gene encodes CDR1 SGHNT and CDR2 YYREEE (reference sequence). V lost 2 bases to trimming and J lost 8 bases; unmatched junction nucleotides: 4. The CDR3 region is CASSLPGLAGDEQFF. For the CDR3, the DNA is TGTGCCAGCAGCTTACCCGGACTAGCGGGAGATGAGCAGTTCTTC.

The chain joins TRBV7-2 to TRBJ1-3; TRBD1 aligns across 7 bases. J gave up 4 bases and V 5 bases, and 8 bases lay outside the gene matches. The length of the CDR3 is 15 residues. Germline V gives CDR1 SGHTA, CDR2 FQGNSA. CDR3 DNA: TGTGCCAGCAGCGCCGCAGGGGGAACGGGAAACACCATATATTTT. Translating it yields CASSAAGGTGNTIYF. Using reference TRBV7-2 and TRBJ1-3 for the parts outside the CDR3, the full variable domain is GAGVSQSPSNKVTEKGKDVELRCDPISGHTALYWYRQSLGQGLEFLIYFQGNSAPDKSGLPSDRFSAERTGGSVSTLTIQRTQQEDSAVYLCASSAAGGTGNTIYFGEGSWLTVV.

DNA for the CDR3: TGTGCCAGCAGCGCCCGGACAGGAAGGGGGAACACTGAAGCTTTCTTT. It encodes CASSARTGRGNTEAFF. V and J are TRBV7-2 and TRBJ1-1; 7 bases are shared with TRBD1. Trimming at V came to 5 bases and at J to 1 base, leaving 10 bases not matched to a gene. CDR1 SGHTA and CDR2 FQGNSA come from the germline V gene. The CDR3 is made up of 16 amino acids.

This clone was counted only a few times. In nucleotides, the CDR3 is TGTGCCAGCAGCTCTAGTGCGACAGATACGCAGTATTTT. This codes for CASSSSATDTQYF. The V gene is TRBV11-3, the J gene TRBJ2-3; D is ambiguous. Germline-derived CDR1 and CDR2 are SGHNT and YENEEA. The CDR3 has 13 amino acids. Between the trimmed V and J ends, which lost 4 bases and 3 bases, there was a span of 8 bases.

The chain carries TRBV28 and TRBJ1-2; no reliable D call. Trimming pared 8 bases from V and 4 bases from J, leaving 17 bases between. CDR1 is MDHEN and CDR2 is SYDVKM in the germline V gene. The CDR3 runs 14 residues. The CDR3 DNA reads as TGTGCCAGCGGGCCTACAAGTCCCAGCTATGGCTACACCTTC. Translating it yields CASGPTSPSYGYTF.

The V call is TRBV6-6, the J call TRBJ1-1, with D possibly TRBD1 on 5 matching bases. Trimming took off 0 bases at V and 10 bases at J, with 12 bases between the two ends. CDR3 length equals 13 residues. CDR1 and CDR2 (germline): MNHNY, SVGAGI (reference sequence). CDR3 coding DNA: TGTGCCAGCAGTTACTCGATGGGGCAGGGAGCTTTCTTT. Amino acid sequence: CASSYSMGQGAFF.

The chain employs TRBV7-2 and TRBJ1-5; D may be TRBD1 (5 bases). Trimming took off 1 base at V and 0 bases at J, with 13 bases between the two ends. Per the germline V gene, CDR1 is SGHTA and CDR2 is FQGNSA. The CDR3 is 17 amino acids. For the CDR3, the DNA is TGTGCCAGCAGCTTAGGGGGCAGATCGTATAGCAATCAGCCCCAGCATTTT. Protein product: CASSLGGRSYSNQPQHF.

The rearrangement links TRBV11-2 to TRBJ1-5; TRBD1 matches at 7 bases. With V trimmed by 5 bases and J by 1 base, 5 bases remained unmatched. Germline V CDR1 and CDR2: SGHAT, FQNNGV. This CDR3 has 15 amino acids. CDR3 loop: CASSQDRRSNQPQHF. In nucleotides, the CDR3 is TGTGCCAGCAGCCAGGACAGGAGAAGCAATCAGCCCCAGCATTTT.

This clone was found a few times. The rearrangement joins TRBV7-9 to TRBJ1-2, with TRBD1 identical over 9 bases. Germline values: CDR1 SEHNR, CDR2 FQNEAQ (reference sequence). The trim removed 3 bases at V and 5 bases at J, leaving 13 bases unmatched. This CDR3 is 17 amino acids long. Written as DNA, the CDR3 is TGTGCCAGCAGCTTCAAAGGGGGTAGGGACAGGGTGTATGGCTACACCTTC. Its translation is CASSFKGGRDRVYGYTF.

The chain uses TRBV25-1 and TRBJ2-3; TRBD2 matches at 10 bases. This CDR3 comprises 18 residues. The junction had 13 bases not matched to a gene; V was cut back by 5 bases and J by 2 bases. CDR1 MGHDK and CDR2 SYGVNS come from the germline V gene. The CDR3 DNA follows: TGTGCCAGCAGTACAACCTCCGGGACTAGCGAGGACACAGATACGCAGTATTTT. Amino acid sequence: CASSTTSGTSEDTDTQYF.

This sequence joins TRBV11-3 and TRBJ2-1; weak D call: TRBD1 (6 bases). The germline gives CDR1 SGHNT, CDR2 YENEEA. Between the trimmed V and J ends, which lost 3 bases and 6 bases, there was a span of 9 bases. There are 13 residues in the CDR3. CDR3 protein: CASSFDRPNEQFF. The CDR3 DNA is TGTGCCAGCAGCTTCGACAGGCCCAATGAGCAGTTCTTC.

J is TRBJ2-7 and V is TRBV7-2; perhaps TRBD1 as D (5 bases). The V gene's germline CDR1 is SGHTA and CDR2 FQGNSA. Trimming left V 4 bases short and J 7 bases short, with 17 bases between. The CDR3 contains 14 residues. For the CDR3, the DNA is TGTGCCAGCAGCTCCGATAATGGGGCTGAGGAGCAGTACTTC. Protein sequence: CASSSDNGAEEQYF.